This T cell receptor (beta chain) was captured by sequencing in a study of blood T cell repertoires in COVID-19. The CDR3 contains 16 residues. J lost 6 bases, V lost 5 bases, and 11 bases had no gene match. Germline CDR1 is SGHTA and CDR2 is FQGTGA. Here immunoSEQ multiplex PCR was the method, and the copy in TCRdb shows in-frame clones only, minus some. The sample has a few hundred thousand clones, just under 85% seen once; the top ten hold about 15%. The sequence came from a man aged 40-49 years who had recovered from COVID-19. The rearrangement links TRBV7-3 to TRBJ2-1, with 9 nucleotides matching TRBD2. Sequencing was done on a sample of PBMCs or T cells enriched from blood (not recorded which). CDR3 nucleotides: TGTGCCAGCAGCCGTGCGGGGGGGGCCCTAGGCAATGAGCAGTTCTTC. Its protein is CASSRAGGALGNEQFF.